Sequencing of this T cell receptor (beta chain) was carried out in a study of human T cells and chemical hapten exposure. Study at large: The scalp of each patient received a weekly diphenylcyclopropenone dose for the full approximately 26-week study.

From the RACE reads, TCRdb called clonotypes with MiXCR, one entry per CDR3 protein. The table has around 85,000 distinct CDR3 sequences, 10% to 15% seen once; the top ten hold roughly 6%. Findings and limits, study-wide: Each of the donors had alopecia, so their immune responses may not resemble those of healthy people. The number of TCRs above 1 in 1000 frequency did not change after DPC sensitization.

Comments on this clonotype: Its specificity is unknown.

The CDR3 is 14 residues long. Germline loops: CDR1 SNHLY, CDR2 FYNNEI. With 11 bases removed from V and 1 base from J, the gap between germline ends came to 17 bases. Stated time point: patch test 3, about 24 weeks after DPC sensitization. Treatment reported: therapeutic diphenylcyclopropenone sensitization with weekly scalp DPC. The sequencing here drew on whole blood, taken in connection with sensitization to the hapten diphenylcyclopropenone (DPC). This clonotype originated in a woman aged 45-65 years with alopecia areata. Some clones in this sample may be carry-over from other donors' samples. The V gene is TRBV2, the J gene TRBJ1-2, with D tentatively TRBD1 (5 bases). CDR3 sequence: CALTLTGINYGYTF. The CDR3 DNA is TGTGCCCTGACGCTTACAGGCATTAACTATGGCTACACCTTC.